This TCR beta chain came from a study of blood T cell repertoires in COVID-19. The overall study: Specimens from acute and convalescent COVID-19 originated in the United States, Italy and Spain.

There are 14 residues in the CDR3. CDR1 is LNHDA, CDR2 SQIVND, per germline (reference sequence). V lost 5 bases, J lost 3 bases, and 11 bases lay in between. The authors' processing: It was from reference gene primer amplification that nucleated cell counts were estimated. Measured with immunoSEQ multiplex PCR; TCRdb has only the in-frame clones, and not every one. Clone size and the V and J calls come from that table; the DNA yielded D and trimming. The sample holds 210,000 or so clones; approximately 87% are singletons and the top ten take 2% to 2.5%. The receptor comes from a woman in her 50s with acute or convalescent COVID-19. V usage is TRBV19 and J usage is TRBJ1-5, with D hard to call. The specimen sequenced was peripheral blood. The CDR3 DNA sequence: TGTGCCAGTAGTTTTGGCGGTTTCAATCAGCCCCAGCATTTT. Amino acids: CASSFGGFNQPQHF.